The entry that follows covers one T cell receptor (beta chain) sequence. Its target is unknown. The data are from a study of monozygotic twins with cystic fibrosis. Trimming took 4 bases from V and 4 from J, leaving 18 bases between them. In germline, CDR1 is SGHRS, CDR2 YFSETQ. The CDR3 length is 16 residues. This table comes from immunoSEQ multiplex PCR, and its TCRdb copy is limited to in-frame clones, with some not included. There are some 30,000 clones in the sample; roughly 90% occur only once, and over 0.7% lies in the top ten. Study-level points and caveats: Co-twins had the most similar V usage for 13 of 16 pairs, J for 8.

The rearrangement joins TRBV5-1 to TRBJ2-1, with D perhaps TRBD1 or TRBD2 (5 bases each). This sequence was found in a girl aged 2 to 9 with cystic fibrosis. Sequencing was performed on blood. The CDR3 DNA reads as TGCGCCAGCAGCATCTGGGACGGGGCATTTTACAATGAGCAGTTCTTC. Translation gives CASSIWDGAFYNEQFF.